These T cell receptor beta chains were read from a single sample in a study of blood T cells in healthy people across ages. TCRdb re-analysed the 5' RACE reads in MiXCR, keeping a single row per CDR3 protein. The sample carries 1.5 million to 2 million distinct CDR3 sequences, approximately 50% recorded once. The sequencing input was blood. Receptors originate from a woman between 40 and 55 years old in good health. Each CDR3 is given with its conserved first and last residue. The D gene is left open where the match is weak. Part of the rows lack a size; the others show once, few, many or a class for expanded clones.

clone size: few
D gene: .
V gene: TRBV5-5
J gene: TRBJ2-7
CDR3 protein: CASSWGPTYEQYF
CDR3 DNA: TGTGCCAGCAGCTGGGGACCGACCTACGAGCAGTACTTC

clone size: .
D gene: TRBD1
V gene: TRBV15
J gene: TRBJ2-5
CDR3 protein: CATSSQGQQETQYF
CDR3 DNA: TGTGCCACCAGCAGCCAGGGACAGCAAGAGACCCAGTACTTC

clone size: few
D gene: TRBD2
V gene: TRBV7-2
J gene: TRBJ2-1
CDR3 protein: CASTPSGGMTEQFF
CDR3 DNA: TGTGCCAGCACCCCTAGCGGGGGGATGACTGAGCAGTTCTTC

clone size: .
D gene: TRBD2
V gene: TRBV6-5
J gene: TRBJ2-3
CDR3 protein: CACSSWGGDMDTQYF
CDR3 DNA: TGTGCCTGCAGCTCCTGGGGGGGTGATATGGATACGCAGTATTTT

clone size: .
D gene: .
V gene: TRBV25-1
J gene: TRBJ2-7
CDR3 protein: CASSAGGGKYEQYF
CDR3 DNA: TGTGCCAGCAGTGCAGGAGGGGGGAAGTACGAGCAGTACTTC

clone size: few
D gene: .
V gene: TRBV6-5
J gene: TRBJ1-5
CDR3 protein: CASRVHVGGNQPQHF
CDR3 DNA: TGTGCCAGCAGGGTTCATGTGGGAGGCAATCAGCCCCAGCATTTT

clone size: few
D gene: .
V gene: TRBV11-2
J gene: TRBJ2-1
CDR3 protein: CASSLSHLAGNEQFF
CDR3 DNA: TGTGCCAGCAGCTTATCCCACCTAGCTGGCAATGAGCAGTTCTTC

clone size: few
D gene: TRBD1
V gene: TRBV28
J gene: TRBJ2-6
CDR3 protein: CASSLDRGFAGANVLTF
CDR3 DNA: TGTGCCAGCAGTTTAGACAGGGGCTTCGCTGGGGCCAACGTCCTGACTTTC

clone size: .
D gene: .
V gene: TRBV29-1
J gene: TRBJ2-1
CDR3 protein: CSATGSVLSNEQFF
CDR3 DNA: TGCAGCGCAACGGGCTCAGTCCTGTCAAATGAGCAGTTCTTC

clone size: .
D gene: TRBD2
V gene: TRBV3-1
J gene: TRBJ2-1
CDR3 protein: CASSRTGRGLGLAGKQFF
CDR3 DNA: TGTGCCAGCAGCCGTACAGGCAGGGGGCTTGGACTAGCGGGGAAGCAGTTCTTC

clone size: .
D gene: .
V gene: TRBV18
J gene: TRBJ2-1
CDR3 protein: CASSNQWGNEQFF
CDR3 DNA: TGTGCCAGCTCCAACCAATGGGGCAATGAGCAGTTCTTC

clone size: .
D gene: .
V gene: TRBV7-7
J gene: TRBJ2-5
CDR3 protein: CASSPEGWVAGAKETQYF
CDR3 DNA: TGTGCTAGCAGCCCAGAGGGCTGGGTGGCGGGGGCAAAAGAGACCCAGTACTTC

clone size: .
D gene: .
V gene: TRBV20-1
J gene: TRBJ2-7
CDR3 protein: CSARAAGGTSYEQYF
CDR3 DNA: TGCAGTGCTAGAGCTGCGGGCGGGACATCCTACGAGCAGTACTTC

clone size: few
D gene: .
V gene: TRBV5-1
J gene: TRBJ1-2
CDR3 protein: CASSPGVPNYGYTF
CDR3 DNA: TGCGCCAGCAGCCCAGGGGTCCCCAACTATGGCTACACCTTC

clone size: .
D gene: TRBD1
V gene: TRBV29-1
J gene: TRBJ2-1
CDR3 protein: CSARQGISHNEQFF
CDR3 DNA: TGCAGCGCCCGACAGGGTATATCCCACAATGAGCAGTTCTTC

clone size: .
D gene: .
V gene: TRBV7-9
J gene: TRBJ2-5
CDR3 protein: CASSLGGAIQYF
CDR3 DNA: TGTGCCAGCAGCTTAGGAGGGGCGATTCAGTACTTC

clone size: .
D gene: TRBD1
V gene: TRBV12-3/TRBV12-4
J gene: TRBJ2-5
CDR3 protein: CASSTRGQQETQYF
CDR3 DNA: TGTGCCAGCAGCACCCGGGGACAGCAAGAGACCCAGTACTTC

clone size: once
D gene: TRBD2
V gene: TRBV4-3
J gene: TRBJ2-1
CDR3 protein: CASSLASGVSSYNEQFF
CDR3 DNA: TGCGCCAGCAGCCTTGCTAGCGGGGTGAGCTCCTACAATGAGCAGTTCTTC

clone size: once
D gene: .
V gene: TRBV5-5
J gene: TRBJ2-2
CDR3 protein: CASSFFSGELFF
CDR3 DNA: TGTGCCAGCAGCTTTTTTTCCGGGGAGCTGTTTTTT

clone size: few
D gene: TRBD2
V gene: TRBV24-1
J gene: TRBJ2-1
CDR3 protein: CATSDASGGGYNEQFF
CDR3 DNA: TGTGCCACCAGTGATGCTAGCGGGGGGGGGTACAATGAGCAGTTCTTC

clone size: .
D gene: TRBD1
V gene: TRBV4-2
J gene: TRBJ2-7
CDR3 protein: CASSQDSPGQGYEQYF
CDR3 DNA: TGTGCCAGCAGCCAAGACTCTCCCGGACAGGGGTACGAGCAGTACTTC

clone size: few
D gene: .
V gene: TRBV6-5
J gene: TRBJ2-7
CDR3 protein: CASSYMDLYEQYF
CDR3 DNA: TGTGCCAGCAGTTACATGGACCTCTACGAGCAGTACTTC

clone size: few
D gene: TRBD2
V gene: TRBV7-2
J gene: TRBJ2-3
CDR3 protein: CASSSRLAGGPTDTQYF
CDR3 DNA: TGTGCCAGCAGCTCCAGACTAGCGGGGGGGCCGACAGATACGCAGTATTTT

clone size: .
D gene: .
V gene: TRBV6-6
J gene: TRBJ1-2
CDR3 protein: CASSSIQGHGYTF
CDR3 DNA: TGTGCCAGCAGTTCCATACAGGGCCATGGCTACACCTTC

clone size: once
D gene: TRBD2
V gene: TRBV20-1
J gene: TRBJ2-7
CDR3 protein: CSAKITLAGQYNEQYF
CDR3 DNA: TGCAGTGCAAAGATCACCCTAGCGGGGCAATACAATGAGCAGTACTTC

clone size: .
D gene: .
V gene: TRBV20-1
J gene: TRBJ1-1
CDR3 protein: CSARDFTSSGMNTEAFF
CDR3 DNA: TGCAGTGCTAGAGATTTCACCTCCTCAGGAATGAACACTGAAGCTTTCTTT

clone size: .
D gene: TRBD1
V gene: TRBV27
J gene: TRBJ2-1
CDR3 protein: CASSSRPGQGYNEQFF
CDR3 DNA: TGTGCCAGCAGTTCCCGGCCGGGACAGGGCTACAATGAGCAGTTCTTC

clone size: .
D gene: .
V gene: TRBV3-1
J gene: TRBJ2-1
CDR3 protein: CASSQVDGTVNEQFF
CDR3 DNA: TGTGCCAGCAGCCAAGTTGACGGAACGGTCAATGAGCAGTTCTTC

clone size: .
D gene: .
V gene: TRBV6-1
J gene: TRBJ2-7
CDR3 protein: CACRLTELYEQYF
CDR3 DNA: TGTGCCTGCAGGCTAACCGAATTGTACGAGCAGTACTTC

clone size: .
D gene: TRBD2
V gene: TRBV20-1
J gene: TRBJ2-3
CDR3 protein: CSARTPLAGISTDTQYF
CDR3 DNA: TGCAGTGCTAGGACCCCTCTAGCGGGGATAAGCACAGATACGCAGTATTTT

clone size: .
D gene: TRBD1
V gene: TRBV24-1
J gene: TRBJ2-5
CDR3 protein: CATSDPTGGLGETQYF
CDR3 DNA: TGTGCCACCAGTGACCCGACAGGGGGCCTGGGGGAGACCCAGTACTTC

clone size: .
D gene: .
V gene: TRBV10-2
J gene: TRBJ2-7
CDR3 protein: CASSEVLPRDEQYF
CDR3 DNA: TGCGCCAGCAGTGAGGTTTTGCCCCGGGACGAGCAGTACTTC

clone size: .
D gene: TRBD1
V gene: TRBV6-2/TRBV6-3
J gene: TRBJ1-6
CDR3 protein: CATKADRGLTDSPLHF
CDR3 DNA: TGTGCCACTAAGGCCGACAGGGGGCTGACGGATTCACCCCTCCACTTT

clone size: .
D gene: TRBD1
V gene: TRBV7-2
J gene: TRBJ2-4
CDR3 protein: CASSVGQGNIQYF
CDR3 DNA: TGTGCCAGCAGCGTAGGACAGGGGAACATTCAGTACTTC

clone size: .
D gene: .
V gene: TRBV6-2/TRBV6-3
J gene: TRBJ2-7
CDR3 protein: CASMARQSSYEQYF
CDR3 DNA: TGTGCCAGCATGGCTCGCCAAAGCTCCTACGAGCAGTACTTC

clone size: .
D gene: .
V gene: TRBV5-5
J gene: TRBJ1-2
CDR3 protein: CASSPRPGQSYGYTF
CDR3 DNA: TGTGCCAGCAGCCCCAGGCCAGGACAGAGCTATGGCTACACCTTC

clone size: few
D gene: .
V gene: TRBV6-2/TRBV6-3
J gene: TRBJ2-3
CDR3 protein: CASSYFGPDTQYF
CDR3 DNA: TGTGCCAGCAGTTACTTTGGACCAGATACGCAGTATTTT

clone size: .
D gene: TRBD1
V gene: TRBV5-4
J gene: TRBJ2-4
CDR3 protein: CASSSTGANIQYF
CDR3 DNA: TGTGCCAGCAGCTCGACAGGGGCGAACATTCAGTACTTC

clone size: .
D gene: TRBD1
V gene: TRBV12-3/TRBV12-4
J gene: TRBJ2-5
CDR3 protein: CASSLIQGAVGETQYF
CDR3 DNA: TGTGCCAGCAGTTTGATACAGGGGGCAGTGGGGGAGACCCAGTACTTC

clone size: few
D gene: TRBD1
V gene: TRBV12-3/TRBV12-4
J gene: TRBJ1-5
CDR3 protein: CASSSLGDRGTPQHF
CDR3 DNA: TGTGCCAGCAGTTCTCTCGGGGACAGGGGGACGCCCCAGCATTTT

clone size: .
D gene: TRBD2
V gene: TRBV29-1
J gene: TRBJ2-5
CDR3 protein: CSVRTSGKETQYF
CDR3 DNA: TGCAGCGTTAGGACTAGCGGGAAAGAGACCCAGTACTTC

clone size: few
D gene: .
V gene: TRBV11-1
J gene: TRBJ2-5
CDR3 protein: CASSLGQSNQETQYF
CDR3 DNA: TGTGCCAGCAGCTTAGGACAGTCAAACCAAGAGACCCAGTACTTC

clone size: .
D gene: .
V gene: TRBV20-1
J gene: TRBJ2-4
CDR3 protein: CSAGWGGALGIQYF
CDR3 DNA: TGCAGTGCGGGGTGGGGGGGGGCCTTAGGCATTCAGTACTTC